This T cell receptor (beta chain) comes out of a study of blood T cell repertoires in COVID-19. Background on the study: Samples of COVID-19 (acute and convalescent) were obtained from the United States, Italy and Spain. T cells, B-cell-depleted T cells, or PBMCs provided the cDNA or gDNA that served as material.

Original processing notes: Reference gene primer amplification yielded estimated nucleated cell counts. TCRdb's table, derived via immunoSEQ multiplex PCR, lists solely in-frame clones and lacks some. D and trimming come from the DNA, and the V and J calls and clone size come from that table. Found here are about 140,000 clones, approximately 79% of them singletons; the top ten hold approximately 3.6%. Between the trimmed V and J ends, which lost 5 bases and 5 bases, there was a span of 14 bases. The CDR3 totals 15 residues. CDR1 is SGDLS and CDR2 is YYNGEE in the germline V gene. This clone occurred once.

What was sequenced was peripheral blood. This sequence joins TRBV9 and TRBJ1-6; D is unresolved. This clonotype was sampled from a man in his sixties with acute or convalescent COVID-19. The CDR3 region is CASSQRTDDNSPLHF. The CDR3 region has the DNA TGTGCCAGCAGTCAGAGAACAGACGATAATTCACCCCTCCACTTT.